Each of the 16 T cell receptor beta chains below was sequenced from the same sample in a study of cytomegalovirus exposure and HLA in healthy donors. 13 Jbeta primers and 60 Vbeta primers were used for the PCR. Sequencing used immunoSEQ multiplex PCR; TCRdb keeps in-frame clones, though not all of them. Of about 120,000 clones detected, approximately 9.4% appear once; the ten largest clones hold around 3%. Sample: PBMCs. The receptors derive from a young man in good health and CMV-seronegative.

This clone was seen a few times. This chain joins TRBV4-1 and TRBJ1-1; D gene ambiguous. V was trimmed by 0 bases and J by 1 base, leaving 3 bases between them. This CDR3 contains 13 residues. CDR1 and CDR2 from the germline V gene are MGHRA and YSYEKL. Here the CDR3 reads CASSQERNTEAFF. The CDR3 region has the DNA TGCGCCAGCAGCCAAGAGAGGAACACTGAAGCTTTCTTT.

The J gene is TRBJ1-2, the V gene TRBV6-1; D is perhaps TRBD1 (5 bases). V lost 6 bases and J lost 3, with 17 bases in between. Germline lookup yields CDR1 MNHNS and CDR2 SASEGT. The CDR3 consists of 15 residues. CDR3 in DNA: TGTGCCAGCAGCCTAGAATATGGGGCGGACTATGGCTACACCTTC. Its protein is CASSLEYGADYGYTF.

This clone was observed a handful of times. The CDR3 region has the DNA TGTGCCAGCAGCCTGACACGGAATACTGAAGCTTTCTTT. Protein: CASSLTRNTEAFF. The V gene is TRBV6-6, the J gene TRBJ1-1; D remains ambiguous. CDR1 and CDR2 from the germline V gene are MNHNY and SVGAGI (reference sequence). The CDR3 spans 13 residues. Trimming took 6 bases from V and 5 from J, leaving 13 bases between them.

This clone has a handful of counts. The gene calls are TRBV7-2 and TRBJ2-1; 12 bases are a match to TRBD2. Germline V CDR1 and CDR2: SGHTA, FQGNSA. V dropped 5 bases and J dropped 9; count of bases not matched to a gene: 11. The length of the CDR3 is 16 residues. CDR3 loop: CASSLPGTSGSGEQFF. CDR3 nucleotides: TGTGCCAGCAGCCTACCCGGGACTAGCGGGTCCGGTGAGCAGTTCTTC.

This clone was picked up a small number of times. CDR3 amino acids: CASSVGQGVAYEQYF. Written as DNA, the CDR3 is TGTGCCAGCAGCGTAGGACAGGGGGTCGCCTACGAGCAGTACTTC. The chain employs TRBV9 and TRBJ2-7; 9 nucleotides agree with TRBD1. The CDR3 covers 15 residues. Germline V gives CDR1 SGDLS, CDR2 YYNGEE. V was clipped by 0 bases and J by 2 bases; unmatched bases: 3.

The sample holds a few counts of this clone. The chain is built from TRBV27 and TRBJ2-7; D ambiguous. Deletions cut 0 bases from V and 3 bases from J, with 6 bases between. The CDR3 totals 13 residues. Germline V gene data show CDR1 as MNHEY and CDR2 as SMNVEV (reference sequence). CDR3 protein: CASSLSAGYEQYF. The CDR3 bases are TGTGCCAGCAGTTTATCGGCAGGCTACGAGCAGTACTTC.

The J gene is TRBJ2-5, the V gene TRBV10-3; 7 bases match TRBD2. The J call may be wrong; the DNA end is better matched by TRBJ2-7. CDR3 length equals 15 residues. Germline V lookup: CDR1 ENHRY, CDR2 SYGVKD. In nucleotides, the CDR3 is TGTGCCATCAGTGAGTCCAGCGGGGTATCCTACGAGCAGTACTTC. Translating gives CAISESSGVSYEQYF.

This rearrangement joins TRBV5-1 to TRBJ1-1, with D uncertain. The CDR3 is made up of 15 amino acids. V gave up 2 bases and J gave up 5 bases, with 16 bases separating them. Germline V CDR1 and CDR2: SGHRS, YFSETQ. As DNA, the CDR3 is TGCGCCAGCAGCTTCTTATCGACCTCGGGGACTGAAGCTTTCTTT. It encodes CASSFLSTSGTEAFF.

This clone came up a few times. The chain couples TRBV7-9 to TRBJ2-2, with 12 positions matching TRBD2. Germline V lookup: CDR1 SEHNR, CDR2 FQNEAQ (reference sequence). The junction had 4 bases not matched to a gene; V was cut back by 7 bases and J by 4 bases. The CDR3 has 15 residues. The CDR3 is CASTLTSGSTGELFF. In DNA, the CDR3 is TGTGCCAGCACCTTGACTAGCGGGAGCACCGGGGAGCTGTTTTTT.

This clone occurred a few times. The chain uses TRBV14 and TRBJ2-5; TRBD1 agrees at 7 bases. V was clipped by 3 bases and J by 3 bases; unmatched bases: 10. CDR1 and CDR2 from the germline V gene are SGHDN and FVKESK. This CDR3 has 16 residues. The CDR3 sequence is CASSHLPGTGEETQYF. The CDR3 bases are TGTGCCAGCAGCCACCTCCCCGGTACAGGGGAAGAGACCCAGTACTTC.

This clone was seen more than once but under ten times. The J gene is TRBJ2-1, the V gene TRBV6-6, with D unclear. V lost 7 bases and J lost 4, with 11 bases in between. Germline CDR1 and CDR2: MNHNY and SVGAGI (reference sequence). The CDR3 consists of 13 residues. The chain's CDR3 is CASNGGVYNEQFF. The DNA for the CDR3 is TGTGCCAGCAATGGCGGAGTATACAATGAGCAGTTCTTC.

V gene TRBV18 combines with J gene TRBJ1-3; 9 nucleotides agree with TRBD1. Germline V gives CDR1 KGHSH, CDR2 LQKENI. V trimming: 3 bases; J trimming: 4 bases; junction bases outside the gene matches: 7. The CDR3 length is 16 residues. The CDR3 is CASSPTGTGIGNTIYF. CDR3 sequence (DNA): TGTGCCAGCTCACCCACCGGGACAGGGATCGGAAACACCATATATTTT.

A remark on this clone: Other DNA variants within this sample encode the same CDR3. The V gene is TRBV30, the J gene TRBJ2-2; D not certain. Germline lookup yields CDR1 GTSNPN and CDR2 SVGIG (reference sequence). There are 14 residues in the CDR3. The germline V and J ends were trimmed by 6 bases and 7 bases, with 18 bases remaining between them. This chain's CDR3 is CACNPRPPNGELFF. For the CDR3, the DNA is TGTGCCTGCAACCCGAGGCCCCCTAACGGGGAGCTGTTTTTT.

The chain combines TRBV4-1 with TRBJ1-1, with D tentatively TRBD1 (6 bases). The CDR3 length is 15 residues. V was cut by 2 bases and J by 6 bases, with 16 bases left in between. CDR1 MGHRA and CDR2 YSYEKL come from the germline V gene. CDR3 in DNA: TGCGCCAGCAGCCAATTCACAGGGATTCAGGCTGAAGCTTTCTTT. It yields the protein CASSQFTGIQAEAFF.

The chain carries TRBV27 and TRBJ2-7; 8 nucleotides line up with TRBD1. The germline CDR1 and CDR2 sequences are MNHEY and SMNVEV (reference sequence). Trimming removed 6 bases from V and 0 bases from J; junction bases left unmatched: 7. CDR3 size: 15 residues. This CDR3 is CASSTRQGSSYEQYF. CDR3 in DNA: TGTGCCAGCAGCACCAGACAGGGGAGCTCCTACGAGCAGTACTTC.

The J gene is TRBJ2-6, the V gene TRBV5-1; no clear D gene. This CDR3 comprises 15 residues. Germline loops: CDR1 SGHRS, CDR2 YFSETQ. The ends were cut back, 2 bases at V and 2 bases at J, with 8 bases in the middle. CDR3: CASSFSGAGANVLTF. DNA for the CDR3: TGCGCCAGCAGCTTTTCCGGAGCTGGGGCCAACGTCCTGACTTTC.